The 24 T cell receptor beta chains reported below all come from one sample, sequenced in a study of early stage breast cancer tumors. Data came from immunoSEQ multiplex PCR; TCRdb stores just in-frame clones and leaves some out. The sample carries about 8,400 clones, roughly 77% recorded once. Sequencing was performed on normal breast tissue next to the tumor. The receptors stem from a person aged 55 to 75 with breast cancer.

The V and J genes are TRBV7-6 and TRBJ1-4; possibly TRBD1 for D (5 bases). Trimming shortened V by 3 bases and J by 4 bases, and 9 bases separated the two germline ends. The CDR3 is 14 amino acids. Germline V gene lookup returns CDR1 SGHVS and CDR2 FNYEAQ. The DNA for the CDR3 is TGTGCCAGCAGCTTTCAGGGCTTTAATGAAAAACTGTTTTTT. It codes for CASSFQGFNEKLFF.

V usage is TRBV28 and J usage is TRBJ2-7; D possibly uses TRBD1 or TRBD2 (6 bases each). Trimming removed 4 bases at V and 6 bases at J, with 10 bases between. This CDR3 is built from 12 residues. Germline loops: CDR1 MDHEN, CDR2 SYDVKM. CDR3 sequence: CASSSGAREQYF. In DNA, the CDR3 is TGTGCCAGCAGTTCGGGGGCGCGCGAGCAGTACTTC.

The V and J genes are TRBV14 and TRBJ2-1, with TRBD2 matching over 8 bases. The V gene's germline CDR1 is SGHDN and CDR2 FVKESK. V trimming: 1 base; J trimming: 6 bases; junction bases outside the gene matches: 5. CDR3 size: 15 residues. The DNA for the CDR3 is TGTGCCAGCAGCCAAGGCACGGGAGGGCTCAATGAGCAGTTCTTC. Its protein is CASSQGTGGLNEQFF.

The CDR3 region is CASSLGGLYGYTF. The CDR3 nucleotides are TGTGCCAGCTCACTCGGGGGACTCTATGGCTACACCTTC. This rearrangement joins TRBV18 to TRBJ1-2, with D perhaps matching TRBD1 (5 bases). Germline assignment: CDR1 KGHSH and CDR2 LQKENI. V was clipped by 4 bases and J by 4 bases, with 10 bases between them. This CDR3 has 13 amino acids.

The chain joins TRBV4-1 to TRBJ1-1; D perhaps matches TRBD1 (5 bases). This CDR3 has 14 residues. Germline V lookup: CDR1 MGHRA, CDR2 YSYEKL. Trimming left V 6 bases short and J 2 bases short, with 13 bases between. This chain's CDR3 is CASSRTRANTEAFF. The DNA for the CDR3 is TGCGCCAGCAGTCGAACCAGGGCTAACACTGAAGCTTTCTTT.

CDR3 amino acids: CASSFDAIGYTF. In nucleotides, the CDR3 is TGTGCCAGCAGCTTTGATGCGATCGGCTACACCTTC. The gene calls are TRBV7-9 and TRBJ1-2, with D unclear. Germline-derived CDR1 and CDR2 are SEHNR and FQNEAQ (reference sequence). The CDR3 consists of 12 residues. V lost 3 bases and J 8 bases, leaving 10 bases between the germline ends.

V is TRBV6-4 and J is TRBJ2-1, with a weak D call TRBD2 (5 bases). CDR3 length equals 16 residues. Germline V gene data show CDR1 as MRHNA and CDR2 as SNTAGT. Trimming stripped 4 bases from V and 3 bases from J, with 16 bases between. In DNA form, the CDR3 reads TGTGCCAGCAGTGGTGAGTTTGGCGGAGGCTACAATGAGCAGTTCTTC. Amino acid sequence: CASSGEFGGGYNEQFF.

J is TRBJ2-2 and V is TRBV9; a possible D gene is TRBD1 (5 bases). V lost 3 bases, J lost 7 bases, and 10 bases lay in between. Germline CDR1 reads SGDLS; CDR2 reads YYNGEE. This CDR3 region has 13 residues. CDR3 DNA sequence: TGTGCCAGCAGCGCGTCACAGGTCGGGGAGCTGTTTTTT. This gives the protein CASSASQVGELFF.

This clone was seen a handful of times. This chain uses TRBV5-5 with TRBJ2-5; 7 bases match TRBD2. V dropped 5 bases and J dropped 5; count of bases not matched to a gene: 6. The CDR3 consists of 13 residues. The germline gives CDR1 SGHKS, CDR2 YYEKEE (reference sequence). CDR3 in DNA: TGTGCCAGCAGGACTCAGGGAGGGGAGACCCAGTACTTC. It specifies CASRTQGGETQYF.

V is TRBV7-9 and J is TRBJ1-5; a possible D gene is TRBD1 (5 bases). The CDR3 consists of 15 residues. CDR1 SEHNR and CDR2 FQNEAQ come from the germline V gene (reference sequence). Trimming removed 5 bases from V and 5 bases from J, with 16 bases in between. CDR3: CASSQNAGQHQPQHF. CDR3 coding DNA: TGTGCCAGCAGCCAAAACGCGGGGCAGCATCAGCCCCAGCATTTT. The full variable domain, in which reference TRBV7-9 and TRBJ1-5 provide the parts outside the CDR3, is DTGVSQNPRHKITKRGQNVTFRCDPISEHNRLYWYRQTLGQGPEFLTYFQNEAQLEKSRLLSDRFSAERPKGSFSTLEIQRTEQGDSAMYLCASSQNAGQHQPQHFGDGTRLSIL.

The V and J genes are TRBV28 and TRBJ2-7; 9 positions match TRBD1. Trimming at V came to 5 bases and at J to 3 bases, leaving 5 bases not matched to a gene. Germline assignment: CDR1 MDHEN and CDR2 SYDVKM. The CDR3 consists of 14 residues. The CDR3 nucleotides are TGTGCCAGCAGTGGTCCGGGACAGGGCTACGAGCAGTACTTC. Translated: CASSGPGQGYEQYF.

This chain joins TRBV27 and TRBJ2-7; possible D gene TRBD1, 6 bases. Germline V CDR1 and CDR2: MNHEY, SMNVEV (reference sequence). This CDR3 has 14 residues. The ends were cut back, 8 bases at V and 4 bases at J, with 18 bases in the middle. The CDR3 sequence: CASSPPGQLYEQYF. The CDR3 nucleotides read TGTGCCAGCTCTCCTCCGGGACAATTATACGAGCAGTACTTC.

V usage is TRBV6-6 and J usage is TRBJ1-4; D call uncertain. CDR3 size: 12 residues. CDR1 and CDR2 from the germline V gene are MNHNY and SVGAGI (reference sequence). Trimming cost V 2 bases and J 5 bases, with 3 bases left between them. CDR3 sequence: CASSYGNEKLFF. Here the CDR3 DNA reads TGTGCCAGCAGTTACGGAAATGAAAAACTGTTTTTT.

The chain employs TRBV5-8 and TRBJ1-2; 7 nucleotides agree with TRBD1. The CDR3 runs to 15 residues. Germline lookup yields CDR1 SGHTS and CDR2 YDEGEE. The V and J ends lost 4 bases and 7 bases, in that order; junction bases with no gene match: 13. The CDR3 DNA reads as TGTGCCAGCAGCCCCCCCGACAGGGAGATAGGTGGCTACACCTTC. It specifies CASSPPDREIGGYTF. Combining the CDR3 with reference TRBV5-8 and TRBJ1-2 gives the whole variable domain EAGVTQSPTHLIKTRGQQATLRCSPISGHTSVYWYQQALGLGLQFLLWYDEGEERNRGNFPPRFSGRQFPNYSSELNVNALELEDSALYLCASSPPDREIGGYTFGSGTRLTVV.

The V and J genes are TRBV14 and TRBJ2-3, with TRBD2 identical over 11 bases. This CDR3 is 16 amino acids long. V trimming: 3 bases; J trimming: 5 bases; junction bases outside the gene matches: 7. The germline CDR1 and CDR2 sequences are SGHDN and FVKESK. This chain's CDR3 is CASSHIAGGPKDTQYF. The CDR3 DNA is TGTGCCAGCAGCCATATAGCGGGGGGGCCAAAAGATACGCAGTATTTT.

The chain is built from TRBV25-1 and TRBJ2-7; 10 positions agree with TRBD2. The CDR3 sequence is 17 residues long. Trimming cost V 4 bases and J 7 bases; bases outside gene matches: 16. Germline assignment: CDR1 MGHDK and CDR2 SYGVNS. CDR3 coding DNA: TGTGCCAGCAGTGCGTACTCCGGGACTAGCGACCTCGGGGAGCAGTACTTC. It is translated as CASSAYSGTSDLGEQYF.

CDR3 bases: TGTGCCAGCAGCTTAGGCGCAGGGAATACGCAGTATTTT. Translation gives CASSLGAGNTQYF. The rearrangement links TRBV7-9 to TRBJ2-3, with D maybe TRBD1 (5 bases). Trimming cost V 1 base and J 7 bases, with 9 bases left between them. This CDR3 has 13 amino acids. The V gene's germline CDR1 is SEHNR and CDR2 FQNEAQ (reference sequence).

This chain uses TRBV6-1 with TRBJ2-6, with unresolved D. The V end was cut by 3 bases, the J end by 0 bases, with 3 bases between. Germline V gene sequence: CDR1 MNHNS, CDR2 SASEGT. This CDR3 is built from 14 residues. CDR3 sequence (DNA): TGTGCCAGCAGTGACCTCTCTGGGGCCAACGTCCTGACTTTC. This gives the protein CASSDLSGANVLTF.

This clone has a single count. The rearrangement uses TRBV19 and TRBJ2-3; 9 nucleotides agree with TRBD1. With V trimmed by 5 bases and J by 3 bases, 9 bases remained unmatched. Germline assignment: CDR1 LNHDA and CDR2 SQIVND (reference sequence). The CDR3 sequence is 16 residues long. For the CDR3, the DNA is TGTGCCAGTAGTGCCCTTGGACAGGGGCGGACAGATACGCAGTATTTT. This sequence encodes CASSALGQGRTDTQYF.

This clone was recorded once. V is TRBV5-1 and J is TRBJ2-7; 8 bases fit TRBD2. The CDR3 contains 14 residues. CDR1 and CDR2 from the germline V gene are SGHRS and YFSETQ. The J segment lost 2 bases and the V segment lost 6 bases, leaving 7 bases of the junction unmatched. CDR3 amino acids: CASKKLAGPYEQYF. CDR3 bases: TGCGCCAGCAAGAAATTAGCGGGACCCTACGAGCAGTACTTC.

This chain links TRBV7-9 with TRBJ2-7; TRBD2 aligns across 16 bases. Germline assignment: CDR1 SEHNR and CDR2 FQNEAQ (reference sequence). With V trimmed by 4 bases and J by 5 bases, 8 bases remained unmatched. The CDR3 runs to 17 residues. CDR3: CASSSPGLAGGPNEQYF. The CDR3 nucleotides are TGTGCCAGCAGCTCCCCGGGACTAGCGGGAGGGCCCAACGAGCAGTACTTC.

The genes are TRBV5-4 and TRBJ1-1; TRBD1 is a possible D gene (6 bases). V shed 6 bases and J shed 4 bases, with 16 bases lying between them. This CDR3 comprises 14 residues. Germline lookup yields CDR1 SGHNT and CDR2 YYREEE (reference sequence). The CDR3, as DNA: TGTGCCAGCAAAAAACAGGGTCTGAGCACTGAAGCTTTCTTT. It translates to CASKKQGLSTEAFF. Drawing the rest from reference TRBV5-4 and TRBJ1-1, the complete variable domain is ETGVTQSPTHLIKTRGQQVTLRCSSQSGHNTVSWYQQALGQGPQFIFQYYREEENGRGNFPPRFSGLQFPNYSSELNVNALELDDSALYLCASKKQGLSTEAFFGQGTRLTVV.

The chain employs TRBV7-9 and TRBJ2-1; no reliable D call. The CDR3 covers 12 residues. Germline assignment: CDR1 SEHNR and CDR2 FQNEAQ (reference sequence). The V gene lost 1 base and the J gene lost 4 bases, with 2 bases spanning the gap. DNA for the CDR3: TGTGCCAGCAGCTTAGGGTACAATGAGCAGTTCTTC. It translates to CASSLGYNEQFF.

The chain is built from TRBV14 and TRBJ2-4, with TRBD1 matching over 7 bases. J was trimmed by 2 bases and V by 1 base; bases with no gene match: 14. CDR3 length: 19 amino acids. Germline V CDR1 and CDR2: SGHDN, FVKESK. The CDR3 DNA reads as TGTGCCAGCAGCCAAGTCACCCTATCGACAGGGAAGTCCAAAAACATTCAGTACTTC. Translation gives CASSQVTLSTGKSKNIQYF.